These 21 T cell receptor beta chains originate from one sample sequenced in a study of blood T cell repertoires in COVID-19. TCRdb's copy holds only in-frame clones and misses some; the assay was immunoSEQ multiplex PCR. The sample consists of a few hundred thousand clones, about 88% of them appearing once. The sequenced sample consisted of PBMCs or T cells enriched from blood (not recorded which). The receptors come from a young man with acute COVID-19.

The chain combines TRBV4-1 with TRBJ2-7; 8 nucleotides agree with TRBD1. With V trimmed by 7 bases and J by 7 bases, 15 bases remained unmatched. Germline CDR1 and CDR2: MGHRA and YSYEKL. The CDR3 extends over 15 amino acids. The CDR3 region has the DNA TGCGCCAGCACCCTCCGAATTCAGGGGGCCGTGGAGCAGTACGTC. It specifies CASTLRIQGAVEQYV.

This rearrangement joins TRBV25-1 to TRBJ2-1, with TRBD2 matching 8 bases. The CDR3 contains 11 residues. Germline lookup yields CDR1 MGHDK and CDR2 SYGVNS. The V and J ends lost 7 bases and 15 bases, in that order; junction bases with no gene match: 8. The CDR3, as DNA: TGTGCCAGCAAAGGCGGGGGGTGGGTGTTCTTC. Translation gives CASKGGGWVFF. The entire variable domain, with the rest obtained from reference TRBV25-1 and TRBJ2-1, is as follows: EADIYQTPRYLVIGTGKKITLECSQTMGHDKMYWYQQDPGMELHLIHYSYGVNSTEKGDLSSESTVSRIRTEHFPLTLESARPSHTSQYLCASKGGGWVFFGPGTRLTVL.

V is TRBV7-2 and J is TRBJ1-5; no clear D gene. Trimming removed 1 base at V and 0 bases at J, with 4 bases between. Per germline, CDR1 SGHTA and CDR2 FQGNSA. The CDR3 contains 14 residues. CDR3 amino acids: CASSLGDSNQPQHF. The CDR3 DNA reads TGTGCCAGCAGCTTAGGAGATAGCAATCAGCCCCAGCATTTT.

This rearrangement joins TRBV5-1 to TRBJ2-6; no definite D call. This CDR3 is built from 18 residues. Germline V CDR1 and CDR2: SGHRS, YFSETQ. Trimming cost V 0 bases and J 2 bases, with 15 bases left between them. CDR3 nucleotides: TGCGCCAGCAGCTTGGCCGGCGGAATCCAGCCTGGGGCCAACGTCCTGACTTTC. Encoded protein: CASSLAGGIQPGANVLTF.

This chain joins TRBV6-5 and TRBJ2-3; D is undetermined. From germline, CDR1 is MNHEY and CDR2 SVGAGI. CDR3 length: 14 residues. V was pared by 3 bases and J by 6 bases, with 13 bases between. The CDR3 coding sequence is TGTGCCAGCAGTTATGCTAGTAATTCGGATACGCAGTATTTT. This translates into CASSYASNSDTQYF.

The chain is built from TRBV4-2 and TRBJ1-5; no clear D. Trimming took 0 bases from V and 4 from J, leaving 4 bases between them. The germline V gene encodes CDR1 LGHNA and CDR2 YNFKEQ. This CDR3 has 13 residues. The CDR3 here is CASSQDNNQPQHF. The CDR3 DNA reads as TGTGCCAGCAGCCAAGATAATAATCAGCCCCAGCATTTT.

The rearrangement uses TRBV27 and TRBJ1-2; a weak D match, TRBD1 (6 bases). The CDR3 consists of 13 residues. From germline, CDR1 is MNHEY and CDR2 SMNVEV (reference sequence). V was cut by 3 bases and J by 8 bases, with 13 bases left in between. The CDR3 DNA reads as TGTGCCAGCAGTTTTTCCAGGGGTTTAGGCTACACCTTC. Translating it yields CASSFSRGLGYTF.

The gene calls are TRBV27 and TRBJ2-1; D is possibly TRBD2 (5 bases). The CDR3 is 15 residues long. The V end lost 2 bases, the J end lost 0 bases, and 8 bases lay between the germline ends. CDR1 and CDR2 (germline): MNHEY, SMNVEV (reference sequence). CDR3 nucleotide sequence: TGTGCCAGCAGTTTAGTAGCGAGCTCCTACAATGAGCAGTTCTTC. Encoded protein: CASSLVASSYNEQFF.

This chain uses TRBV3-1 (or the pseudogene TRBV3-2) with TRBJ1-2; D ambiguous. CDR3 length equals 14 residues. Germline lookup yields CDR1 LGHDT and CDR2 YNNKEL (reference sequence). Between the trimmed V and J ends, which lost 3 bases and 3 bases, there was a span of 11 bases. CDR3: CASSHEAVHYGYTF. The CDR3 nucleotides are TGTGCCAGCAGCCACGAAGCCGTCCACTATGGCTACACCTTC.

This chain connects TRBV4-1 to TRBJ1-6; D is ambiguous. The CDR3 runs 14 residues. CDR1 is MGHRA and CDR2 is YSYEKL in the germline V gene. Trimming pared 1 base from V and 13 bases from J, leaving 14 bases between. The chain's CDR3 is CASSQAGGIDPLHF. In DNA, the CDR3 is TGCGCCAGCAGCCAAGCCGGAGGGATCGACCCCCTCCACTTT.

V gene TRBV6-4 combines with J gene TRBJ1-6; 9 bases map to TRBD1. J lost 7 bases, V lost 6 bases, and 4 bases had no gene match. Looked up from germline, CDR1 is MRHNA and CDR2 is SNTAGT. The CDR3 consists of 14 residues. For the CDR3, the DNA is TGTGCCAGCAGCGTACAGGGGGCGAATTCACCCCTCCACTTT. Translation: CASSVQGANSPLHF.

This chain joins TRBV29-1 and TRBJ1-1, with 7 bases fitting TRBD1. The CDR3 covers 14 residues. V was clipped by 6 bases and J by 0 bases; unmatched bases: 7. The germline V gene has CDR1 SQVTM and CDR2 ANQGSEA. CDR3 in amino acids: CSVRAGGLNTEAFF. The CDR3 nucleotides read TGCAGCGTAAGAGCAGGGGGTTTGAACACTGAAGCTTTCTTT.

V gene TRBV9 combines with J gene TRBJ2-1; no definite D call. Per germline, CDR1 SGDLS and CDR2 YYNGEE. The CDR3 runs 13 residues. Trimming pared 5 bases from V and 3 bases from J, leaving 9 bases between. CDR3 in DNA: TGTGCCAGCAGTCGAGAATTCTACAATGAGCAGTTCTTC. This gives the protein CASSREFYNEQFF.

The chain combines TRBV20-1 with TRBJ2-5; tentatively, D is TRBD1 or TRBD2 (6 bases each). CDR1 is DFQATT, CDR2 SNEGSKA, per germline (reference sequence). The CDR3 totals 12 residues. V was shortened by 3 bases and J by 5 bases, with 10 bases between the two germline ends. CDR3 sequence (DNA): TGCAGTGCTAGTGGGGGGCGGGAGACCCAGTACTTC. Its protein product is CSASGGRETQYF.

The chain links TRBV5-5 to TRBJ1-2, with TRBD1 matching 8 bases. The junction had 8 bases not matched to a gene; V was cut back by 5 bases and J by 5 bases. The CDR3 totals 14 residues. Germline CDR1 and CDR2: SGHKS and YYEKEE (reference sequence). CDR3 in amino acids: CASRPTGGIYGYTF. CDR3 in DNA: TGTGCCAGCAGACCTACAGGGGGGATTTATGGCTACACCTTC.

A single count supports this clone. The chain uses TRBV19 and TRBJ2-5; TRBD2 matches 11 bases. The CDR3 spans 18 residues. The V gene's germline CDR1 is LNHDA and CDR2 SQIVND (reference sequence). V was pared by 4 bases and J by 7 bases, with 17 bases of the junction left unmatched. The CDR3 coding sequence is TGTGCCAGTAGTAGCACTCCACTAGCGGGGGCCCAGGAGGGGACCCAGTACTTC. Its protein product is CASSSTPLAGAQEGTQYF.

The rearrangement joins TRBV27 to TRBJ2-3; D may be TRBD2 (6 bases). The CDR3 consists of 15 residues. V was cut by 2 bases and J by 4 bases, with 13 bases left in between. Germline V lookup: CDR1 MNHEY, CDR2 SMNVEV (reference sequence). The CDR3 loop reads CASSLGGSGPDTQYF. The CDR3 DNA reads TGTGCCAGCAGTTTAGGAGGGAGTGGCCCAGATACGCAGTATTTT.

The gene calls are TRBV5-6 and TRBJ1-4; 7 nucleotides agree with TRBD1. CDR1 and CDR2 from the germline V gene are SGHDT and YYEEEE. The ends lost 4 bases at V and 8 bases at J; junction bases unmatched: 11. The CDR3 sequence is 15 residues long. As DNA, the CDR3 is TGTGCCAGCAGCGATACACAGGGGCGGAGGGAAAAACTGTTTTTT. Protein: CASSDTQGRREKLFF.

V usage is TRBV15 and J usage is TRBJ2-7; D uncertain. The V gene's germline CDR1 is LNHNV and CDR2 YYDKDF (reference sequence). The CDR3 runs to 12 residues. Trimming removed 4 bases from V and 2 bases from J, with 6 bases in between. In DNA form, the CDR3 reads TGTGCCACCAGCAATTCTGCCTACGAGCAGTACGTC. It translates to CATSNSAYEQYV.

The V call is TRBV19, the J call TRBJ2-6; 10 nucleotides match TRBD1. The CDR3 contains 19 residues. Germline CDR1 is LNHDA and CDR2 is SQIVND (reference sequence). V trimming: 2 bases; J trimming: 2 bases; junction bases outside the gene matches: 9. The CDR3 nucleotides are TGTGCCAGTAGTATATGGGCGACAGGGGGCATCGCTGGGGCCAACGTCCTGACTTTC. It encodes CASSIWATGGIAGANVLTF.

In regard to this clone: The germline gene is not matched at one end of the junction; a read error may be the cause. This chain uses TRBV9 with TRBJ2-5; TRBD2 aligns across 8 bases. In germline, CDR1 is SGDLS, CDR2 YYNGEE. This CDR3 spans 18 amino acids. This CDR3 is CASSETPSSGWDQGTQYF. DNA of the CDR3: TGTGCCAGCAGCGAAACCCCTTCTAGCGGGTGGGACCAAGGGACCCAGTACTTC.